The 21 T cell receptor beta chains below all came from one sample that was sequenced in a study of Ad26.COV2.S vaccination and SARS-CoV-2 variants. Assay: immunoSEQ multiplex PCR; the TCRdb copy retains only in-frame clones and omits some. The repertoire holds about 400,000 clones, over 75% seen once, with 1.9% in the top ten. As for treatment: some 19 received Ad26.COV2.S at low or high dose, single or two shots; five or six received placebo; per-sample allocation not given. Specimens were obtained on day 63 following the first vaccine or placebo injection. Sequencing used peripheral blood, obtained in a trial of Ad26.COV2.S vaccine versus placebo. The receptors were sampled from a person aged 18 to 65 who received the Ad26.COV2.S COVID-19 vaccine or a placebo.

This clone was picked up one time. The chain recombines TRBV3-1 (or the pseudogene TRBV3-2) with TRBJ1-1; D gene ambiguous. The V and J ends lost 2 bases and 11 bases respectively, with 15 bases between them. The CDR3 has 13 amino acids. CDR1 is LGHDT, CDR2 YNNKEL, per germline (reference sequence). This CDR3 reads CASSQKSDGKAFF. CDR3 DNA: TGTGCCAGCAGCCAAAAATCGGATGGTAAGGCTTTCTTT.

The V and J genes are TRBV30 and TRBJ2-1; D tentatively reads TRBD1 or TRBD2 (5 bases each). V was trimmed by 5 bases and J by 1 base, leaving 15 bases between them. Germline-derived CDR1 and CDR2 are GTSNPN and SVGIG (reference sequence). This CDR3 is built from 15 residues. CDR3: CAWALGEISYNEQFF. Here the CDR3 DNA reads TGTGCCTGGGCCCTGGGGGAGATTTCCTACAATGAGCAGTTCTTC. The complete variable domain, with remaining parts taken from reference TRBV30 and TRBJ2-1, reads SQTIHQWPATLVQPVGSPLSLECTVEGTSNPNLYWYRQAAGRGLQLLFYSVGIGQISSEVPQNLSASRPQDRQFILSSKKLLLSDSGFYLCAWALGEISYNEQFFGPGTRLTVL.

This clone was detected once. The V and J genes are TRBV25-1 and TRBJ1-3; D is unresolved. V shed 1 base and J shed 4 bases, with 2 bases lying between them. Germline-derived CDR1 and CDR2 are MGHDK and SYGVNS. The CDR3 loop spans 12 amino acids. The CDR3 DNA sequence: TGTGCCAGCAGTGAATGGGGAAACACCATATATTTT. Translating gives CASSEWGNTIYF.

The chain recombines TRBV10-3 with TRBJ1-5; no reliable D call. Trimming left V 5 bases short and J 0 bases short, with 11 bases between. Germline CDR1 reads ENHRY; CDR2 reads SYGVKD. The CDR3 loop spans 15 amino acids. The CDR3 spells CAISREGNSNQPQHF. DNA for the CDR3: TGTGCCATCAGTCGTGAGGGAAATAGCAATCAGCCCCAGCATTTT.

The V call is TRBV4-2, the J call TRBJ2-7, with D perhaps matching TRBD2 (5 bases). Germline V gives CDR1 LGHNA, CDR2 YNFKEQ. The CDR3 is 15 amino acids. The ends were cut back, 0 bases at V and 11 bases at J, with 20 bases in the middle. Here the CDR3 DNA reads TGTGCCAGCAGCCAAGAGGTGGGAGCTGCCCTACGGGAGTACTTC. Amino acid sequence: CASSQEVGAALREYF.

The rearrangement joins TRBV5-1 to TRBJ2-7; 9 bases agree with TRBD2. Germline V gives CDR1 SGHRS, CDR2 YFSETQ. The CDR3 covers 14 residues. V lost 4 bases, J lost 3 bases, and 5 bases stayed unmatched. The CDR3 DNA reads TGCGCCAGCAGCGAAAGCGGGAGGTTCTACGAGCAGTACTTC. This sequence encodes CASSESGRFYEQYF.

The V gene is TRBV10-2, the J gene TRBJ1-1; the D is unclear. CDR1 is WSHSY, CDR2 SAAADI, per germline. Trimming left V 7 bases short and J 10 bases short, with 16 bases between. This CDR3 has 12 amino acids. The CDR3 sequence: CASNLPGWGAFF. The CDR3, as DNA: TGCGCCAGCAATCTACCGGGTTGGGGAGCTTTCTTT.

V is TRBV7-2 and J is TRBJ2-1, with 9 bases lining up with TRBD2. The CDR3 length is 19 residues. Germline V CDR1 and CDR2: SGHTA, FQGNSA. After removal of 1 base from V and 11 bases from J, the junction contained 21 bases not matched to a gene. CDR3 region: CASSLDPATGAGGSRKQFF. In DNA form, the CDR3 reads TGTGCCAGCAGCTTAGATCCGGCGACGGGAGCGGGAGGCTCCAGGAAGCAGTTCTTC.

The chain recombines TRBV7-9 with TRBJ1-2, with 9 positions matching TRBD1. The length of the CDR3 is 15 residues. Germline V gene sequence: CDR1 SEHNR, CDR2 FQNEAQ (reference sequence). Losses at the gene ends were 3 bases for V and 2 bases for J; bases not matched to a gene: 4. CDR3 loop: CASSLDRGSNYGYTF. The CDR3 coding sequence is TGTGCCAGCAGCTTGGACAGGGGATCGAACTATGGCTACACCTTC.

The chain combines TRBV19 with TRBJ1-5; D is ambiguous. Trimming removed 2 bases from V and 5 bases from J, with 16 bases in between. Germline CDR1 is LNHDA and CDR2 is SQIVND (reference sequence). The CDR3 runs to 16 residues. Written as DNA, the CDR3 is TGTGCCAGTAGTATATGGAGTCGGCCTACTTATCAGCCCCAGCATTTT. Translating it yields CASSIWSRPTYQPQHF.

The chain carries TRBV10-3 and TRBJ1-2; TRBD1 is a possible D gene (5 bases). CDR3 length: 13 amino acids. Trimming removed 4 bases from V and 3 bases from J, with 9 bases in between. Germline CDR1 is ENHRY and CDR2 is SYGVKD. This CDR3 is CAISGGTDYGYTF. The CDR3 DNA follows: TGTGCCATCAGTGGGGGGACGGACTATGGCTACACCTTC.

This clone was recorded once. The chain employs TRBV7-3 and TRBJ2-2; 9 nucleotides line up with TRBD1. The length of the CDR3 is 15 residues. J lost 1 base, V lost 5 bases, and 2 bases had no gene match. Looked up from germline, CDR1 is SGHTA and CDR2 is FQGTGA. The CDR3: CASSRTGVNTGELFF. In DNA, the CDR3 is TGTGCCAGCAGCCGGACAGGGGTGAACACCGGGGAGCTGTTTTTT.

The chain recombines TRBV24-1 with TRBJ1-1, with a weak D call TRBD1 (5 bases). Germline values: CDR1 KGHDR, CDR2 SFDVKD. Trimming removed 4 bases at V and 5 bases at J, with 16 bases between. The CDR3 extends over 15 amino acids. The CDR3 region is CATSDPGRSGTEAFF. DNA for the CDR3: TGTGCCACCAGTGACCCGGGACGCAGTGGGACTGAAGCTTTCTTT.

The chain uses TRBV28 and TRBJ2-1, with TRBD1 identical over 9 bases. The CDR3 totals 15 residues. The J segment lost 7 bases and the V segment lost 2 bases, leaving 6 bases of the junction unmatched. CDR1 and CDR2 (germline): MDHEN, SYDVKM. CDR3 residues: CASSLPGQGWNEQFF. DNA for the CDR3: TGTGCCAGCAGTTTACCGGGACAGGGATGGAATGAGCAGTTCTTC.

This sequence joins TRBV18 and TRBJ1-2, with D tentatively TRBD1 (5 bases). The CDR3 is 14 amino acids. Germline CDR1 is KGHSH and CDR2 is LQKENI. V dropped 6 bases and J dropped 3 bases, with 14 bases sitting between them. The CDR3 DNA reads as TGTGCCAGCTCCTACAGTAGGGGAGACTATGGCTACACCTTC. It codes for CASSYSRGDYGYTF. Complete variable domain (other parts from reference TRBV18 and TRBJ1-2): NAGVMQNPRHLVRRRGQEARLRCSPMKGHSHVYWYRQLPEEGLKFMVYLQKENIIDESGMPKERFSAEFPKEGPSILRIQQVVRGDSAAYFCASSYSRGDYGYTFGSGTRLTVV.

The rearrangement uses TRBV11-2 and TRBJ2-3; D is uncertain. CDR1 is SGHAT and CDR2 is FQNNGV in the germline V gene. Deletions cut 1 base from V and 1 base from J, with 9 bases between. The CDR3 spans 15 residues. CDR3 loop: CASSLGWRGTDTQYF. The CDR3 DNA reads as TGTGCCAGCAGCTTAGGGTGGCGCGGCACAGATACGCAGTATTTT.

This clone was found once. The V and J genes are TRBV6-5 and TRBJ2-2, with a weak D call TRBD2 (6 bases). The CDR3 totals 14 residues. V lost 6 bases to trimming and J lost 0 bases, with 8 bases between them. Germline lookup yields CDR1 MNHEY and CDR2 SVGAGI. As DNA, the CDR3 is TGTGCCAGCAGGAGACTAGCGAACACCGGGGAGCTGTTTTTT. Translating it yields CASRRLANTGELFF.

V usage is TRBV2 and J usage is TRBJ2-5; D tentatively fits TRBD1 or TRBD2 (5 bases each). This CDR3 has 15 residues. Germline CDR1 is SNHLY and CDR2 is FYNNEI. V shed 4 bases and J shed 4 bases, with 16 bases lying between them. Here the CDR3 DNA reads TGTGCCAGCAGTGTCGAGGGGTCGCGGCGAGAGACCCAGTACTTC. This translates into CASSVEGSRRETQYF.

The V gene is TRBV30, the J gene TRBJ2-2; no clear D. Trimming took off 6 bases at V and 4 bases at J, with 15 bases between the two ends. The CDR3 sequence is 14 residues long. The germline CDR1 and CDR2 sequences are GTSNPN and SVGIG (reference sequence). The CDR3 here is CACLPSSVTGELFF. The CDR3 coding sequence is TGTGCCTGTCTCCCAAGCTCGGTCACCGGGGAGCTGTTTTTT.

The genes are TRBV9 and TRBJ2-1, with TRBD1 matching 7 bases. J was trimmed by 0 bases and V by 3 bases; bases with no gene match: 15. Germline assignment: CDR1 SGDLS and CDR2 YYNGEE. The CDR3 sequence is 19 residues long. CDR3 DNA: TGTGCCAGCAGCGATCCACCGCCCACAGGGGCCGCCTCCTACAATGAGCAGTTCTTC. It is translated as CASSDPPPTGAASYNEQFF.

The chain is built from TRBV7-2 and TRBJ2-2, with D perhaps TRBD2 (5 bases). Germline CDR1 reads SGHTA; CDR2 reads FQGNSA. The CDR3 loop spans 16 amino acids. V lost 0 bases and J lost 2, with 10 bases in between. CDR3 protein: CASSLASGVNTGELFF. The DNA for the CDR3 is TGTGCCAGCAGCTTAGCGAGCGGAGTAAACACCGGGGAGCTGTTTTTT.